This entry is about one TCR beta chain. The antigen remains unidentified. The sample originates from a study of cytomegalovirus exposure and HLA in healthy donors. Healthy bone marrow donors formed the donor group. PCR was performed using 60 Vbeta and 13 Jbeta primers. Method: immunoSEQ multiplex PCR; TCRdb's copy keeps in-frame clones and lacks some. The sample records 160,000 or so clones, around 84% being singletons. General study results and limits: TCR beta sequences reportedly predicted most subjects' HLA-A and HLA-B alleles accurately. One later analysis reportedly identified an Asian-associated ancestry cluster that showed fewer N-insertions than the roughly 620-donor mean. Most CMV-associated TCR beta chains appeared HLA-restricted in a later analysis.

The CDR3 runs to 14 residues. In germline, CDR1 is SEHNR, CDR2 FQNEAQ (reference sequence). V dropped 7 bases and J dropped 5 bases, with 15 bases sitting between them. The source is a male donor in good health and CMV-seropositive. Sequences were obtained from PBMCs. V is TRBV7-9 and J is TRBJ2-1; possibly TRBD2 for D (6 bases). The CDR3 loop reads CASTGGTSNNEQFF. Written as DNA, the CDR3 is TGTGCCAGCACTGGGGGTACTAGCAACAATGAGCAGTTCTTC.